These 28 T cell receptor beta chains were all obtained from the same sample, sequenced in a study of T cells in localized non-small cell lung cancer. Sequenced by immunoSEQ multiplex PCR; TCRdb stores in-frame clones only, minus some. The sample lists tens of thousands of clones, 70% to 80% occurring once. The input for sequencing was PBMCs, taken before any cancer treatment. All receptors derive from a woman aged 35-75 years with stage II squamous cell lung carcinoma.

The DNA for the CDR3 is TGTGCCAGCTCACCATCGGCGGGGGTCGGAGAGACCCAGTACTTC. Its protein product is CASSPSAGVGETQYF. The V and J genes are TRBV18 and TRBJ2-5, with 7 bases aligning to TRBD2. Trimming cost V 2 bases and J 4 bases; bases outside gene matches: 7. The germline V gene has CDR1 KGHSH and CDR2 LQKENI. The length of the CDR3 is 15 residues.

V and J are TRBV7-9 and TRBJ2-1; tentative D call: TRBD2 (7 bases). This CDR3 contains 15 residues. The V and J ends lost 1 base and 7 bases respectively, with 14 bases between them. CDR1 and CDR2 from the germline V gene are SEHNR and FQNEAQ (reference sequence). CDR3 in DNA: TGTGCCAGCAGCTTAGGAACGGGGGGCTTAAATGAGCAGTTCTTC. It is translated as CASSLGTGGLNEQFF.

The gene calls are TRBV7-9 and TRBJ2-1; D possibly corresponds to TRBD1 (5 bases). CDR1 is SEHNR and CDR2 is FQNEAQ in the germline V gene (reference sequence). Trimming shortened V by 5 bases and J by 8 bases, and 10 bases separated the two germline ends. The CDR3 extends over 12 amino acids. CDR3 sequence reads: CASSPVGDEQFF. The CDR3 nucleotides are TGTGCCAGCAGCCCGGTAGGGGATGAGCAGTTCTTC. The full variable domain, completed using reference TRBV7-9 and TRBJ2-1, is DTGVSQNPRHKITKRGQNVTFRCDPISEHNRLYWYRQTLGQGPEFLTYFQNEAQLEKSRLLSDRFSAERPKGSFSTLEIQRTEQGDSAMYLCASSPVGDEQFFGPGTRLTVL.

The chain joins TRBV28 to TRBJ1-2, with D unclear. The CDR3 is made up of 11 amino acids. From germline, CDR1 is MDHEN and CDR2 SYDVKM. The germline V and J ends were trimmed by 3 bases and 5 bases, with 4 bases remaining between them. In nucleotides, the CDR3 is TGTGCCAGCAGTTTGCGGTATGGCTACACCTTC. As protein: CASSLRYGYTF.

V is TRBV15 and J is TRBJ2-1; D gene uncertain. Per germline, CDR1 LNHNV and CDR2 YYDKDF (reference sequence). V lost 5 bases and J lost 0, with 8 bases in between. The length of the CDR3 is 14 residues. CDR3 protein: CATSPASSYNEQFF. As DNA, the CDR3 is TGTGCCACCAGCCCCGCGAGCTCCTACAATGAGCAGTTCTTC. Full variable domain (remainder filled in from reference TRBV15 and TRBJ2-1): DAMVIQNPRYQVTQFGKPVTLSCSQTLNHNVMYWYQQKSSQAPKLLFHYYDKDFNNEADTPDNFQSRRPNTSFCFLDIRSPGLGDTAMYLCATSPASSYNEQFFGPGTRLTVL.

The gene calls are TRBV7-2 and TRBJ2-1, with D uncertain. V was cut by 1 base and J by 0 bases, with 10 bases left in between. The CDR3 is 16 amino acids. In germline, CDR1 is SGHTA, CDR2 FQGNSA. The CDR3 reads CASSLDLGSSYNEQFF. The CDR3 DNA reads TGTGCCAGCAGCTTAGATCTGGGAAGCTCCTACAATGAGCAGTTCTTC.

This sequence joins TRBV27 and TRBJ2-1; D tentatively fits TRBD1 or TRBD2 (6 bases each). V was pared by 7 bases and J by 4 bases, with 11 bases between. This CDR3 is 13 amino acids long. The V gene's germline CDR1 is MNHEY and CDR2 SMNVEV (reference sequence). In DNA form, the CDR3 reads TGTGCCAGCAAGGGGGGCGCTTACAATGAGCAGTTCTTC. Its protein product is CASKGGAYNEQFF.

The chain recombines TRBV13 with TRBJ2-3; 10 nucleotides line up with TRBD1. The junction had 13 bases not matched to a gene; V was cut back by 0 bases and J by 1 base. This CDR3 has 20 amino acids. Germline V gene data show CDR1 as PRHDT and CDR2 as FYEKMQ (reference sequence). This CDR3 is CASSLGGQGMGPAGTDTQYF. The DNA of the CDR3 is TGTGCCAGCAGCTTAGGGGGACAGGGGATGGGACCGGCTGGCACAGATACGCAGTATTTT.

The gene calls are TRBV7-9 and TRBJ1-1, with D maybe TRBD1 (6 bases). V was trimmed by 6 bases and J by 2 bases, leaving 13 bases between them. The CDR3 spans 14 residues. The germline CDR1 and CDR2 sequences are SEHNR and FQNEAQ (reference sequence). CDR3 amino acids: CASRFAGGNTEAFF. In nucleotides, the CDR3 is TGTGCCAGCAGATTTGCCGGGGGCAACACTGAAGCTTTCTTT.

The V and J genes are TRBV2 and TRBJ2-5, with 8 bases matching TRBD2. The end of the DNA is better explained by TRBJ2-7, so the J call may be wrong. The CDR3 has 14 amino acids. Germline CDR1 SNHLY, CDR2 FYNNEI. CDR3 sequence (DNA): TGTGCCAGCAGTCCGGGGGGGCATTCTGGCGAGCAGTACTTC. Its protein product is CASSPGGHSGEQYF.

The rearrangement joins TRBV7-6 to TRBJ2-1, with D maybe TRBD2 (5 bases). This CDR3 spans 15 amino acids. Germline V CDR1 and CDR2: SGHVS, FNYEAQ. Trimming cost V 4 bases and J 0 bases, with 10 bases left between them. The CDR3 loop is CASSSWSGSYNEQFF. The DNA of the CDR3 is TGTGCCAGCAGCTCGTGGAGCGGCTCCTACAATGAGCAGTTCTTC.

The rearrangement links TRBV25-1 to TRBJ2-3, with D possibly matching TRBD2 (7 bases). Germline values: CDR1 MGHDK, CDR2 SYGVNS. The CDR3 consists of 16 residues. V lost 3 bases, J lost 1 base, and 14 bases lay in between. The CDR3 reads CASSDSRGGRTDTQYF. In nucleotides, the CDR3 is TGTGCCAGCAGTGATTCAAGGGGGGGCCGCACAGATACGCAGTATTTT.

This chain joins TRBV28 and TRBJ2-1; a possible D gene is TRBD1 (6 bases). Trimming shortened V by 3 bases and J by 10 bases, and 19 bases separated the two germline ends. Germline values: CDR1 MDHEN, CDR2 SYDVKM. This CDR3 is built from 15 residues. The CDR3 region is CASSLVQGYRREQFF. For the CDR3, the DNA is TGTGCCAGCAGTTTGGTGCAGGGGTACCGGCGGGAGCAGTTCTTC.

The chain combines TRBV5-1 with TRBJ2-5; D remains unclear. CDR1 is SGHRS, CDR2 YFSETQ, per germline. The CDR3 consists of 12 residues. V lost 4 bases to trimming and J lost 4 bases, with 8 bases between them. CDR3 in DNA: TGCGCCAGCAGCCCCTCCGGAGAGACCCAGTACTTC. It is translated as CASSPSGETQYF.

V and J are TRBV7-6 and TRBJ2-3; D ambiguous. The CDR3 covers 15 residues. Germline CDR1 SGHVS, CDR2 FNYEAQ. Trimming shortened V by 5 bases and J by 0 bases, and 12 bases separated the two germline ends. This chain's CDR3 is CASSRQVTSTDTQYF. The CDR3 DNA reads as TGTGCCAGCAGCCGCCAGGTGACTAGCACAGATACGCAGTATTTT.

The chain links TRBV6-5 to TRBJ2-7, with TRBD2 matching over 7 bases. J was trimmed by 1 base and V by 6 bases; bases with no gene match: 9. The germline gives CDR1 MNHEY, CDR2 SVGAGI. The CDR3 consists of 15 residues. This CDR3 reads CASSGEGVGSYEQYF. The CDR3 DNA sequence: TGTGCCAGCAGCGGGGAGGGAGTAGGTTCCTACGAGCAGTACTTC.

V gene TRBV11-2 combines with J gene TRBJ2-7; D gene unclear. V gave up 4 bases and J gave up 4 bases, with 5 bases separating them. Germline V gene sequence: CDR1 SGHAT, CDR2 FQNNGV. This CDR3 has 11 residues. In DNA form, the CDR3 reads TGTGCCAGCAGCTATGGGTACGAGCAGTACTTC. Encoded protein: CASSYGYEQYF.

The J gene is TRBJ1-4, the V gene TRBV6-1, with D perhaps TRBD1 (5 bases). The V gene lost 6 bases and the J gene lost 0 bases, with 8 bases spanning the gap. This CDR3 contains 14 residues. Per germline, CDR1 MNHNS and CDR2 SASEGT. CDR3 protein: CASRTGATNEKLFF. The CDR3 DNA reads TGTGCCAGCAGGACGGGGGCAACTAATGAAAAACTGTTTTTT.

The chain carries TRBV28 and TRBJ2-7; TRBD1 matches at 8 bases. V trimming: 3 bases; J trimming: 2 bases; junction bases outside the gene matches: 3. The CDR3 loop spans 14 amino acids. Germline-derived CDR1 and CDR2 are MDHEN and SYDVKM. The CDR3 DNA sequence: TGTGCCAGCAGTTTGGAACAGGGGGCCTACGAGCAGTACTTC. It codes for CASSLEQGAYEQYF.

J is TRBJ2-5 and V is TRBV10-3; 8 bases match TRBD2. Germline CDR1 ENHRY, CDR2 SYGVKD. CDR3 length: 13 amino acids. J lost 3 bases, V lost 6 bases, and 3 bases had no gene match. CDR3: CAISVSGEETQYF. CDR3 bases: TGTGCCATCAGCGTTAGCGGGGAAGAGACCCAGTACTTC.

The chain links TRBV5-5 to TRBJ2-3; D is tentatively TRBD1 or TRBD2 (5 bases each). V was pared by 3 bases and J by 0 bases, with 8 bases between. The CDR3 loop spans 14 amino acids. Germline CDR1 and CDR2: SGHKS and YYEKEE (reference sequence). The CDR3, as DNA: TGTGCCAGCAGCTCCGGGGCTAGCACAGATACGCAGTATTTT. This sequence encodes CASSSGASTDTQYF.

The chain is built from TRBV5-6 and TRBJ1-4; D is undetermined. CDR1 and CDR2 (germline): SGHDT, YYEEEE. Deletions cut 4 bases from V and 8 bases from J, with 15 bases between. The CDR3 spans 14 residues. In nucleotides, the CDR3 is TGTGCCAGCAGCGACGACCCCTTTGGGGAAAAACTGTTTTTT. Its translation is CASSDDPFGEKLFF.

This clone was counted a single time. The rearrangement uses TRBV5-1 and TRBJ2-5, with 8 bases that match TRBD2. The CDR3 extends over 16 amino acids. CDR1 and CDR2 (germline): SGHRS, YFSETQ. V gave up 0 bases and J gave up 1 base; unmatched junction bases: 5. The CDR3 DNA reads TGCGCCAGCAGCTTGGCGGGGCGGGGGGTCCAAGAGACCCAGTACTTC. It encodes CASSLAGRGVQETQYF.

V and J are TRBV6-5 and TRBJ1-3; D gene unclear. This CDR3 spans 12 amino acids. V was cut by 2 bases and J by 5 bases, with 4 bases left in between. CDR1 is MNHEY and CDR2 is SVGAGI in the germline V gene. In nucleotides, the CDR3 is TGTGCCAGCAGTTACCGGAGAAACACCATATATTTT. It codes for CASSYRRNTIYF.

The DNA for the CDR3 is TGTGCCAGCGGTGGTAGCGGGGGAAATTACAATGAGCAGTTCTTC. This gives the protein CASGGSGGNYNEQFF. The V gene is TRBV2, the J gene TRBJ2-1, with TRBD2 matching 9 bases. V lost 8 bases to trimming and J lost 4 bases; unmatched junction nucleotides: 9. Per the germline V gene, CDR1 is SNHLY and CDR2 is FYNNEI. The length of the CDR3 is 15 residues. The full variable domain, rest sourced from reference TRBV2 and TRBJ2-1, is EPEVTQTPSHQVTQMGQEVILRCVPISNHLYFYWYRQILGQKVEFLVSFYNNEISEKSEIFDDQFSVERPDGSNFTLKIRSTKLEDSAMYFCASGGSGGNYNEQFFGPGTRLTVL.

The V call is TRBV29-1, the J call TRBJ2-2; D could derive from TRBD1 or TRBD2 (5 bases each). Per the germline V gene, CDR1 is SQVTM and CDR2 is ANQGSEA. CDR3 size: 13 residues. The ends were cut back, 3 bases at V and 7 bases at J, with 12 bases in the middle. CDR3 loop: CSVDQGPGGELFF. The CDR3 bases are TGCAGCGTTGACCAGGGACCCGGCGGGGAGCTGTTTTTT.

Written as DNA, the CDR3 is TGTGCCAGCTCACCGGAGGGATCAGCTAAGCAGTTCTTC. Translated: CASSPEGSAKQFF. The V gene is TRBV18, the J gene TRBJ2-1; maybe TRBD2 (6 bases). V gave up 3 bases and J gave up 11 bases, with 14 bases separating them. Looked up from germline, CDR1 is KGHSH and CDR2 is LQKENI. The CDR3 is 13 amino acids.

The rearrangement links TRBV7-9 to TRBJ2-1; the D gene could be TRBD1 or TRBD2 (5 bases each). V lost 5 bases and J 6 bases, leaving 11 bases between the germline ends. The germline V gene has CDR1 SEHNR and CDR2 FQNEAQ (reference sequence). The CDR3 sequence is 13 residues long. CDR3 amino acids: CASSLGALNEQFF. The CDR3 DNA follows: TGTGCCAGCAGCCTCGGGGCCCTCAATGAGCAGTTCTTC.